The clone carrying this T cell receptor (beta chain) turned up a few times. The assay was immunoSEQ multiplex PCR, and TCRdb's table has in-frame clones only and misses some. The table includes 50,000 or so clones, about 87% detected once. Germline CDR1 and CDR2: WNHNN and SYGVQD (reference sequence). This CDR3 has 13 residues. V shed 6 bases and J 8 bases; nucleotides not matched to a gene: 7. This record belongs to a study of blood T cell repertoires in COVID-19. The rearrangement links TRBV10-1 to TRBJ2-1; the match to TRBD2 covers 7 bases. The sequence was obtained from a man of 80 years or more with acute or convalescent COVID-19. Sequenced: peripheral blood. As DNA, the CDR3 is TGCGCCAGCAGGCCGGGACTATCGGATGAGCAGTTCTTC. Encoded protein: CASRPGLSDEQFF.